This entry features one TCR beta chain sequence. The data were obtained in a study of preoperative IRX-2 immunotherapy in early breast cancer. The sample's treatment: preoperative locoregional IRX-2 cytokine immunotherapy. The CDR3 is 14 amino acids. Trimming left V 6 bases short and J 2 bases short, with 13 bases between. Germline V gene sequence: CDR1 MNHEY, CDR2 SVGAGI. Sequencing was performed with immunoSEQ multiplex PCR; in TCRdb, only in-frame clones are kept and a portion is missing. The data contain approximately 44,000 clones, less than 95% of them singletons. Material: tumor tissue, obtained after IRX-2 immunotherapy. The chain links TRBV6-5 to TRBJ2-5, with D perhaps matching TRBD1 (6 bases). This clonotype originated in a human donor with breast cancer. CDR3 in amino acids: CASRIQGGQETQYF. CDR3 nucleotides: TGTGCCAGCAGGATACAGGGCGGTCAAGAGACCCAGTACTTC.